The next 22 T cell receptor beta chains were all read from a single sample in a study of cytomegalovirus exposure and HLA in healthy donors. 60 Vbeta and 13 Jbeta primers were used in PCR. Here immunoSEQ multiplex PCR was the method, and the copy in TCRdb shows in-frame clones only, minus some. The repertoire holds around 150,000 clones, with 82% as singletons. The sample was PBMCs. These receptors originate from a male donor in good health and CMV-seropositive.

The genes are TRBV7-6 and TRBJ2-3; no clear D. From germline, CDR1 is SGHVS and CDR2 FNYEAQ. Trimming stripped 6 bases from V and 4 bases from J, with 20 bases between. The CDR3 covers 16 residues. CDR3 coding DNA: TGTGCCAGCAGTTTCATCATAAAAAGCGATCCAGATACGCAGTATTTT. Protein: CASSFIIKSDPDTQYF.

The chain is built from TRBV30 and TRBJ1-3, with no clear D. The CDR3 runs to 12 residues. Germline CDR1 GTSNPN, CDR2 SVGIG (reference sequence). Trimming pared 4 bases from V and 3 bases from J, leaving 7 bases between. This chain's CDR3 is CAWITVGNTIYF. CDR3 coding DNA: TGTGCCTGGATCACGGTTGGAAACACCATATATTTT.

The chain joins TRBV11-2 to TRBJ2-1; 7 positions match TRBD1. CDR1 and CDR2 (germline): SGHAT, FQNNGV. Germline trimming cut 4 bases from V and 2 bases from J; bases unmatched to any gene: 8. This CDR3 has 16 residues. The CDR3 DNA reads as TGTGCCAGCAGCTCTCGACAGGGTAGGGCCTACAATGAGCAGTTCTTC. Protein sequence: CASSSRQGRAYNEQFF. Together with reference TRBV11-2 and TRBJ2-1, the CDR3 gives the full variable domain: EAGVAQSPRYKIIEKRQSVAFWCNPISGHATLYWYQQILGQGPKLLIQFQNNGVVDDSQLPKDRFSAERLKGVDSTLKIQPAKLEDSAVYLCASSSRQGRAYNEQFFGPGTRLTVL.

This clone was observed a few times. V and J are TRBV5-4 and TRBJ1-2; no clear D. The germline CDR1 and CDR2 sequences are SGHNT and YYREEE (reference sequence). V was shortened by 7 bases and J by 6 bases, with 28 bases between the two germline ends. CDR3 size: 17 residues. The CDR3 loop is CASSTGKKRVNPDGYTF. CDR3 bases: TGTGCCAGCTCGACGGGGAAGAAAAGGGTTAACCCTGATGGCTACACCTTC. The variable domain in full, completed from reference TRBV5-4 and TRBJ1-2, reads ETGVTQSPTHLIKTRGQQVTLRCSSQSGHNTVSWYQQALGQGPQFIFQYYREEENGRGNFPPRFSGLQFPNYSSELNVNALELDDSALYLCASSTGKKRVNPDGYTFGSGTRLTVV.

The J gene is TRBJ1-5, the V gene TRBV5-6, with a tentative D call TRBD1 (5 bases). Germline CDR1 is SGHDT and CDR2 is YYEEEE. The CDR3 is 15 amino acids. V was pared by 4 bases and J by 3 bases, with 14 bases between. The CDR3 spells CASSLRGNINQPQHF. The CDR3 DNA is TGTGCCAGCAGCCTCCGGGGGAATATCAATCAGCCCCAGCATTTT.

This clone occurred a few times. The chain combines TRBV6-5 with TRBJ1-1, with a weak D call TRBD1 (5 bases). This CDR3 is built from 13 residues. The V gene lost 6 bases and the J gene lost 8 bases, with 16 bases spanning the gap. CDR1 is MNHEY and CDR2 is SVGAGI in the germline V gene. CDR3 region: CASSPFGAREAFF. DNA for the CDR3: TGTGCCAGCAGCCCATTTGGGGCCAGGGAAGCTTTCTTT.

CDR3 in amino acids: CASSPQGISSYNEQFF. CDR3 coding DNA: TGTGCCAGTAGTCCCCAGGGGATCAGCTCCTACAATGAGCAGTTCTTC. The chain links TRBV19 to TRBJ2-1, with a weak D call TRBD1 (6 bases). Trimming removed 5 bases at V and 0 bases at J, with 14 bases between. Germline loops: CDR1 LNHDA, CDR2 SQIVND (reference sequence). The CDR3 totals 16 residues.

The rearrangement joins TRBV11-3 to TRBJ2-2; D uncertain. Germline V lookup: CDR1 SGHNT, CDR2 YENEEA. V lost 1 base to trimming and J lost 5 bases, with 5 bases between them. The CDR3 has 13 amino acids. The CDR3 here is CASSLGDTGELFF. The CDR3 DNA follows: TGTGCCAGCAGCTTAGGAGATACCGGGGAGCTGTTTTTT.

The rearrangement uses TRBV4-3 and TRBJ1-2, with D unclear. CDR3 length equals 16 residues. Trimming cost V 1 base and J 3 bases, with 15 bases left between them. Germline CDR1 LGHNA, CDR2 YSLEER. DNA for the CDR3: TGCGCCAGCAGCCAAGTAGGAGATTCGGGATACTATGGCTACACCTTC. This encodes CASSQVGDSGYYGYTF.

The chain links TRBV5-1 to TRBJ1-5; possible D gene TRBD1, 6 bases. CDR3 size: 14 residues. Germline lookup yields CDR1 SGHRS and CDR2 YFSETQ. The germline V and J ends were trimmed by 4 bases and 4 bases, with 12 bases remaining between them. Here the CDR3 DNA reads TGCGCCAGCAGCGCCGGGGACACGAATCAGCCCCAGCATTTT. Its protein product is CASSAGDTNQPQHF.

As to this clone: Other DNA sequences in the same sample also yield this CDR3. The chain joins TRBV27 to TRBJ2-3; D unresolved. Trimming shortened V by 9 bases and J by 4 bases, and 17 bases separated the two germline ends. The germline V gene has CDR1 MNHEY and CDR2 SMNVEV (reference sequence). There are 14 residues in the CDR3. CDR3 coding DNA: TGTGCCAGTAGCCTCGGGTGGATACCAGATACGCAGTATTTT. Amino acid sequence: CASSLGWIPDTQYF.

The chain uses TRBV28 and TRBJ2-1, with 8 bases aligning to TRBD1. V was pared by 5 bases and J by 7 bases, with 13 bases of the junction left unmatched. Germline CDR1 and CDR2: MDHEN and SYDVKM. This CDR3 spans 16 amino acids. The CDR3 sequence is CASSPRTGKGSNEQFF. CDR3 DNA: TGTGCCAGCAGTCCACGGACAGGGAAGGGCTCTAATGAGCAGTTCTTC.

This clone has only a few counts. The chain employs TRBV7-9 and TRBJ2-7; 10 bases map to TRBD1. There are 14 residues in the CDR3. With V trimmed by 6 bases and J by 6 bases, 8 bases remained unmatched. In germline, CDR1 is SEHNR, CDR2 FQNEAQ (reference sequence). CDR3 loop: CASSAGTGVAEQYF. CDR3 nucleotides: TGTGCCAGCAGTGCCGGGACAGGGGTGGCCGAGCAGTACTTC.

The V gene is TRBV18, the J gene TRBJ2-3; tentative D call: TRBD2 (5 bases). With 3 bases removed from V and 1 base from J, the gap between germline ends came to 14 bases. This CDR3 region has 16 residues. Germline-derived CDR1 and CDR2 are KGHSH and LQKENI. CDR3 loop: CASSPRAEIRTDTQYF. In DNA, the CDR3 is TGTGCCAGCTCACCGCGAGCGGAAATTCGCACAGATACGCAGTATTTT.

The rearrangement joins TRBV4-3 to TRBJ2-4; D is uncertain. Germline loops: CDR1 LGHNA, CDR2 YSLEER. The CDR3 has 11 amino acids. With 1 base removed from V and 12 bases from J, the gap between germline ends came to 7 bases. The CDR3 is CASSQGLSQYF. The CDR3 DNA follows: TGCGCCAGCAGCCAAGGACTTAGTCAGTACTTC.

CDR3 sequence (DNA): TGCGCCAGCAGCCGACAGGGGAGTTCGTTCACCGGGGAGCTGTTTTTT. This translates into CASSRQGSSFTGELFF. This chain uses TRBV5-1 with TRBJ2-2; 8 positions agree with TRBD1. The CDR3 has 16 residues. The germline gives CDR1 SGHRS, CDR2 YFSETQ. J lost 4 bases, V lost 4 bases, and 9 bases had no gene match.

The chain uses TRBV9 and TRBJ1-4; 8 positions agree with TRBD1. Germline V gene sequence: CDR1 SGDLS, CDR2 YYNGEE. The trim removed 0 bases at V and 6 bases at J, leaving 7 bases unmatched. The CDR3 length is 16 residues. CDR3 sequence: CASSVAGGGRHEKLFF. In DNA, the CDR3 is TGTGCCAGCAGCGTAGCAGGGGGCGGTCGGCATGAAAAACTGTTTTTT.

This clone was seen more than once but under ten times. The CDR3 DNA sequence: TGTGCCATCACCGGACAGGCACAAGATACGCAGTATTTT. It is translated as CAITGQAQDTQYF. This rearrangement joins TRBV10-3 to TRBJ2-3; 7 nucleotides align to TRBD1. The junction had 6 bases not matched to a gene; V was cut back by 7 bases and J by 5 bases. CDR1 and CDR2 (germline): ENHRY, SYGVKD. The CDR3 runs 13 residues.

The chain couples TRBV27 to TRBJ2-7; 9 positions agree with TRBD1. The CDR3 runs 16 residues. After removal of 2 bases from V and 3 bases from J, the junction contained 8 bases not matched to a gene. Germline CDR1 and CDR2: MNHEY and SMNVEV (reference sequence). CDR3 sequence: CASSLTGTGSNYEQYF. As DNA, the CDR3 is TGTGCCAGCAGTTTAACTGGGACAGGGTCCAACTACGAGCAGTACTTC.

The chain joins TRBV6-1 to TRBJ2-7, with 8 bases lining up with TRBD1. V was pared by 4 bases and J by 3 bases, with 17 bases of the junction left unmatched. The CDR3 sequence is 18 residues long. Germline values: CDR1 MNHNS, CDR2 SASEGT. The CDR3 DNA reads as TGTGCCAGCAGTGTTGCGCAGGGCGCCGGGGACAGGTTCTACGAGCAGTACTTC. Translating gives CASSVAQGAGDRFYEQYF.

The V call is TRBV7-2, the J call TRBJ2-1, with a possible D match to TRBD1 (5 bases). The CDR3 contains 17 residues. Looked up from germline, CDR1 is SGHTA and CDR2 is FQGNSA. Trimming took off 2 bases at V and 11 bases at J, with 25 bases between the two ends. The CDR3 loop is CASSLYGQGRAAPQQFF. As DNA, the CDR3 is TGTGCCAGCAGCTTATATGGCCAAGGCAGGGCAGCCCCTCAGCAGTTCTTC.

This chain's CDR3 is CASRAGPYEQYF. The CDR3 DNA follows: TGTGCCAGCAGAGCAGGGCCCTACGAGCAGTACTTC. The rearrangement joins TRBV25-1 to TRBJ2-7; TRBD1 might be the D (5 bases). This CDR3 contains 12 residues. Germline V gene data show CDR1 as MGHDK and CDR2 as SYGVNS. V lost 6 bases, J lost 2 bases, and 8 bases lay in between.